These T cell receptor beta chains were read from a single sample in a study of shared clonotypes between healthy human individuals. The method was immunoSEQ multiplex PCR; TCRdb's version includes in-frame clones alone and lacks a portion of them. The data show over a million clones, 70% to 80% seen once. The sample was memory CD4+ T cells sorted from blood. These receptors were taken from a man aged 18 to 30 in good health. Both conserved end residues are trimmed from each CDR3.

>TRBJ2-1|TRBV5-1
ASSQGQGNEQF
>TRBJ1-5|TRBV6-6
ASSYRTERQPQH
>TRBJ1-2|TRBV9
ASSVGTDIYYGYT
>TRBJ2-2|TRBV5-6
ASSLGGTGELF
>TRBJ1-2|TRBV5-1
ASSSDRDSRHYGYT
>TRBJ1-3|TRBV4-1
ASSQVFGSGNTIY
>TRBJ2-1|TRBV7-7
ASSPNSYNEQF
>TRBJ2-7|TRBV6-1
ASSERWGTYEQY
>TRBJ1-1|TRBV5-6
ASSAQGISEAF
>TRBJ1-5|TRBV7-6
ASSANLGQPQH
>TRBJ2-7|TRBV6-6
ASSRDREGQY
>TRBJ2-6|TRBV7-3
ASSPQVFSGANVLT
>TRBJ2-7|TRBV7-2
ASGLASEQY
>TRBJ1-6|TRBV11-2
ASSLAATGSPLH
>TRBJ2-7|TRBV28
ASRRTGGFHEQY
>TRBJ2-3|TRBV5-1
ASSSTSGRAGTDTQY
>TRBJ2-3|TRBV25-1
ASSDVGGASGTQY
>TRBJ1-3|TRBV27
ASSSHSAGNTIY
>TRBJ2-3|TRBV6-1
ASRSGSADTQY
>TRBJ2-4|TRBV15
ATSRDHGIQY
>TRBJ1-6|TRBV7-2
ASSLQGGSPLH
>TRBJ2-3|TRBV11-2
ASSSTRQARDTQY
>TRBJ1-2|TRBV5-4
ASSLVGGGNGGYT
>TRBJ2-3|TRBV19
ASRPINSYTDTQY
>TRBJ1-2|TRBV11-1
ASSGRTDRYT
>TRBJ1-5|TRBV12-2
ASRFRQYSNQPQH
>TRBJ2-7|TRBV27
ASGLTPAFGEIQYEQY
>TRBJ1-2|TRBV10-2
ASRLDGVKGGYT
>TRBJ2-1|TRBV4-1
ASSQVILAAYNEQF
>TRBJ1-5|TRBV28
ASSLGRVNSNQPQH
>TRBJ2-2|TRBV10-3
AISSPMGTGELF
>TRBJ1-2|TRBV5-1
ASSLNFRDRSPNYGYT